Shown below are 4 T cell receptor beta chains from a single sample sequenced in a study of vaccination effects on CD4 cells after COVID-19. The antigens for these receptors are not known. Method: immunoSEQ multiplex PCR; TCRdb's copy keeps in-frame clones and lacks some. The data contain roughly 70,000 clones, more than 65% of them singletons. Viral peptide pool expansion of antigen-specific CD4+ T cells preceded sequencing in the ViraFEST assay. Isolating CD4+ T cells followed approximately 9 days of culture. The individual was infected with SARS-CoV-2 between March and December 2020, as confirmed by PCR. Sample: CD4+ T cells from PBMCs cultured with HIV peptides, taken before COVID-19 vaccination. As for subset: HIV-1 Nef peptide pool negative control/reference culture. Receptor source: a human donor who had a prior SARS-CoV-2 infection.

This chain links TRBV27 with TRBJ2-5; D assignment may be TRBD1 or TRBD2 (5 bases each). V shed 0 bases and J shed 8 bases, with 19 bases lying between them. Germline V lookup: CDR1 MNHEY, CDR2 SMNVEV (reference sequence). The CDR3 is 16 residues long. The CDR3 DNA reads TGTGCCAGCAGTTTATCGGGGACCCCCGGCCAGGGAACCCAGTACTTC. This gives the protein CASSLSGTPGQGTQYF.

A single count supports this clone. The chain joins TRBV16 to TRBJ1-5, with D unclear. V was pared by 0 bases and J by 10 bases, with 10 bases between. The germline V gene encodes CDR1 KGHSY and CDR2 FQNENV. CDR3 length: 13 amino acids. The CDR3 reads CASSQSLNPPQHF. The DNA for the CDR3 is TGTGCCAGCAGCCAATCCTTAAATCCACCCCAGCATTTT.

This chain uses TRBV2 with TRBJ2-2, with D unclear. Trimming removed 3 bases at V and 4 bases at J, with 9 bases between. Germline-derived CDR1 and CDR2 are SNHLY and FYNNEI. The CDR3 has 14 amino acids. This chain's CDR3 is CASSEISVTGELFF. In nucleotides, the CDR3 is TGTGCCAGCAGTGAGATCTCAGTCACCGGGGAGCTGTTTTTT.

V usage is TRBV6-2 or TRBV6-3 and J usage is TRBJ2-7; weak D call: TRBD2 (6 bases). V was clipped by 0 bases and J by 4 bases, with 16 bases between them. This CDR3 comprises 16 residues. The germline gives CDR1 MNHEY, CDR2 SVGEGT. The CDR3 protein is CASSYSLGGRTYEQYF. CDR3 nucleotides: TGTGCCAGCAGTTACTCGTTGGGAGGACGGACTTACGAGCAGTACTTC.